The rows below give T cell receptor beta chains drawn from one sample of a study of cytomegalovirus exposure and HLA in healthy donors. Sequencing used immunoSEQ multiplex PCR; TCRdb keeps in-frame clones, though not all of them. Counted here are roughly 190,000 clones, 55% to 65% occurring once; the ten biggest clones make up about 3.2%. The sequenced sample was PBMCs. Receptors were obtained from a man aged 35-49 years in good health and CMV-seronegative. Each CDR3 is given with its conserved first and last residue. The D gene is left open where the match is weak. The size field is filled for only some rows; it gives once, few, many or a size class.

J gene,clone size,CDR3 length,V gene,D gene,CDR3 protein,CDR3 DNA
TRBJ2-2,-,15,TRBV4-2,TRBD2,CASSDPSGDTGELFF,TGTGCCAGCAGCGACCCTAGCGGAGACACCGGGGAGCTGTTTTTT
TRBJ2-1,-,17,TRBV5-6,TRBD2,CASSFRGGLASYNEQFF,TGTGCCAGCAGCTTTAGGGGGGGACTAGCCTCCTACAATGAGCAGTTCTTC
TRBJ2-1,-,11,TRBV5-1,-,CASSLKGGQFF,TGCGCCAGCAGCTTGAAGGGAGGGCAGTTCTTC
TRBJ1-5,-,18,TRBV30,TRBD1,CAWSPGQGKYNSNQPQHF,TGTGCCTGGAGCCCAGGACAGGGGAAATATAATAGCAATCAGCCCCAGCATTTT
TRBJ2-1,-,15,TRBV7-3,TRBD1,CASSLGQGPYNEQFF,TGTGCCAGCAGCCTAGGACAGGGCCCCTACAATGAGCAGTTCTTC
TRBJ1-4,-,13,TRBV10-3,-,CAIRDTTNEKLFF,TGTGCCATCAGAGACACAACTAATGAAAAACTGTTTTTT
TRBJ2-2,few,15,TRBV7-3,-,CASSLGTSGTGELFF,TGTGCCAGCAGCTTGGGGACATCAGGCACCGGGGAGCTGTTTTTT
TRBJ2-1,once,16,TRBV14,TRBD1,CASSPVGQGTYNEQFF,TGTGCCAGCAGCCCAGTCGGACAGGGAACCTACAATGAGCAGTTCTTC
TRBJ2-2,few,13,TRBV2,-,CASRIFSTGELFF,TGTGCCAGCAGAATTTTTTCTACCGGGGAGCTGTTTTTT
TRBJ1-5,-,15,TRBV6-6,-,CASSGWTDSNQPQHF,TGTGCCAGCAGTGGGTGGACAGATAGCAATCAGCCCCAGCATTTT
TRBJ1-4,-,16,TRBV7-9,TRBD1,CASSLGDRAINEKLFF,TGTGCCAGCAGCTTAGGGGACAGGGCTATTAATGAAAAACTGTTTTTT
TRBJ2-2,-,15,TRBV7-8,TRBD2,CASNRRGRAPGELFF,TGTGCCAGCAATCGCCGCGGGAGGGCTCCTGGGGAGCTGTTTTTT
TRBJ2-5,-,16,TRBV4-1,-,CASSQDGEKRLETQYF,TGCGCCAGCAGCCAAGATGGCGAGAAGAGGTTGGAGACCCAGTACTTC
TRBJ2-2,-,15,TRBV7-2,TRBD2,CASSRLSGGAGELFF,TGTGCCAGCAGTCGCCTTAGCGGGGGGGCCGGGGAGCTGTTTTTT
TRBJ2-4,-,13,TRBV18,-,CASSPATENIQYF,TGTGCCAGCTCACCGGCGACAGAAAACATTCAGTACTTC
TRBJ2-3,once,15,TRBV11-2,TRBD2,CASSLLGLRTDTQYF,TGTGCCAGCAGCCTACTGGGACTACGCACAGATACGCAGTATTTT
TRBJ1-5,-,14,TRBV6-5,TRBD1,CASSRDREAQPQHF,TGTGCCAGCAGCCGCGACAGGGAGGCTCAGCCCCAGCATTTT
TRBJ1-5,few,16,TRBV6-6,-,CASSRGGRGGNQPQHF,TGTGCCAGCAGTCGAGGCGGTAGGGGTGGCAATCAGCCCCAGCATTTT
TRBJ1-2,-,15,TRBV6-5,TRBD1,CASSSELRDRGGYTF,TGTGCCAGCAGTTCCGAGTTAAGGGACAGGGGTGGCTACACCTTC
TRBJ2-7,-,13,TRBV6-6,TRBD1,CASLRTGGYEQYF,TGTGCCAGCCTACGGACAGGGGGCTACGAGCAGTACTTC
TRBJ1-2,-,16,TRBV4-1,-,CASSQDGFQGLYGYTF,TGCGCCAGCAGCCAAGATGGGTTTCAGGGCCTCTATGGCTACACCTTC
TRBJ2-1,few,15,TRBV5-3,-,CARRVPVPLRDEQFF,TGTGCCAGAAGGGTCCCCGTCCCGCTACGGGATGAGCAGTTCTTC
TRBJ2-1,-,15,TRBV7-2,TRBD2,CASSTRLAGRDEQFF,TGTGCCAGCAGCACACGACTAGCGGGAAGGGATGAGCAGTTCTTC
TRBJ2-5,-,15,TRBV6-1,-,CASSERSSDTPAQYF,TGTGCCAGCAGTGAAAGGTCTAGCGATACCCCCGCCCAGTACTTC
TRBJ2-3,-,20,TRBV4-3,TRBD2,CASSPGTSGLGSGFTDTQYF,TGCGCCAGCAGCCCGGGGACTAGCGGACTAGGGAGTGGTTTCACAGATACGCAGTATTTT
TRBJ1-5,-,15,TRBV19,TRBD1,CASSPGTGGVQPQHF,TGTGCCAGTAGTCCCGGGACAGGGGGCGTCCAGCCCCAGCATTTT
TRBJ1-1,-,11,TRBV2,-,CATVPYTEAFF,TGTGCCACCGTCCCTTACACTGAAGCTTTCTTT
TRBJ2-3,few,18,TRBV13,TRBD2,CASSAKPGLAGAEDTQYF,TGTGCCAGCAGCGCCAAACCGGGACTAGCGGGAGCTGAAGATACGCAGTATTTT
TRBJ1-1,-,16,TRBV27,-,CASSSAEFYMNTEAFF,TGTGCCAGCAGTTCGGCGGAATTTTACATGAACACTGAAGCTTTCTTT
TRBJ2-1,-,16,TRBV4-1,TRBD1,CASSQVGQSIYNEQFF,TGCGCCAGCAGCCAAGTGGGACAGAGCATCTACAATGAGCAGTTCTTC
TRBJ2-7,-,15,TRBV19,-,CASSIRGGDSYEQYF,TGTGCCAGTAGTATTCGAGGGGGTGACTCCTACGAGCAGTACTTC
TRBJ2-1,few,14,TRBV7-2,TRBD2,CASSRDYKNNEQFF,TGTGCCAGCAGCCGGGACTACAAAAACAATGAGCAGTTCTTC
TRBJ1-5,-,13,TRBV30,TRBD1,CAWSQGDDQPQHF,TGTGCCTGGAGTCAGGGGGACGATCAGCCCCAGCATTTT
TRBJ2-2,-,13,TRBV5-1,TRBD1,CASSGTGAGELFF,TGCGCCAGCAGCGGAACAGGGGCCGGGGAGCTGTTTTTT
TRBJ1-1,few,14,TRBV27,-,CASSPAARGTEAFF,TGTGCCAGCAGTCCGGCGGCAAGGGGGACTGAAGCTTTCTTT
TRBJ1-5,-,15,TRBV6-5,TRBD1,CASSYSRQGWQPQHF,TGTGCCAGCAGTTACTCGAGACAGGGATGGCAGCCCCAGCATTTT
TRBJ2-6,few,15,TRBV7-2,-,CASSLRSSGANVLTF,TGTGCCAGCAGCCTACGAAGCTCTGGGGCCAACGTCCTGACTTTC
TRBJ1-4,-,12,TRBV19,-,CASSGAGEKLFF,TGTGCCAGTAGTGGCGCGGGTGAAAAACTGTTTTTT
TRBJ2-3,-,15,TRBV7-9,TRBD1,CASSPPGQSTDTQYF,TGTGCCAGCAGCCCACCGGGACAGAGCACAGATACGCAGTATTTT
TRBJ2-3,-,15,TRBV28,-,CASSLFPGSTDTQYF,TGTGCCAGCAGTTTATTTCCGGGAAGCACAGATACGCAGTATTTT
TRBJ2-5,-,16,TRBV28,TRBD2,CASSPTSGGKQETQYF,TGTGCCAGCAGTCCGACTAGCGGGGGGAAACAAGAGACCCAGTACTTC
TRBJ2-1,-,15,TRBV5-4,TRBD2,CASSYRGGLNNEQFF,TGTGCCAGCAGCTACCGGGGGGGTTTGAACAATGAGCAGTTCTTC
TRBJ1-5,-,15,TRBV7-2,-,CASSPTGGAYRPQHF,TGTGCCAGCAGCCCAACCGGGGGGGCTTATCGGCCCCAGCATTTT
TRBJ2-5,few,14,TRBV9,-,CASSVDGAGETQYF,TGTGCCAGCAGCGTAGACGGAGCCGGAGAGACCCAGTACTTC
TRBJ2-7,-,12,TRBV27,TRBD1,CASSRPGGEQYF,TGTGCCAGCAGCCGACCAGGGGGCGAGCAGTACTTC
TRBJ1-1,-,14,TRBV4-1,TRBD1,CASSDRGLDTEAFF,TGCGCCAGCAGCGACAGGGGGTTAGACACTGAAGCTTTCTTT
TRBJ2-7,once,18,TRBV21-1,-,CASSKLAGEGAGAYEQYF,TGTGCCAGCAGCAAGTTAGCGGGAGAGGGCGCAGGGGCCTACGAGCAGTACTTC
TRBJ2-2,-,16,TRBV7-9,TRBD1,CSSSPRTGMNTGELFF,TGTTCCAGCAGCCCTCGGACAGGGATGAACACCGGGGAGCTGTTTTTT
TRBJ1-4,-,14,TRBV9,-,CASSVTGSGEKLFF,TGTGCCAGCAGCGTCACAGGATCTGGTGAAAAACTGTTTTTT
TRBJ2-2,-,17,TRBV5-1,TRBD2,CASSFLAGGHNTGELFF,TGCGCCAGCAGCTTCCTAGCGGGGGGACATAACACCGGGGAGCTGTTTTTT
TRBJ1-1,few,16,TRBV15,TRBD1,CATSGTGARLNTEAFF,TGTGCCACCAGCGGAACAGGGGCCCGGCTGAACACTGAAGCTTTCTTT
TRBJ1-1,-,16,TRBV6-6,TRBD1,CASSSTTGIMNTEAFF,TGTGCCAGCAGTTCGACGACAGGGATAATGAACACTGAAGCTTTCTTT
TRBJ2-7,-,13,TRBV6-6,TRBD2,CASSPGTTYEQYF,TGTGCCAGCAGCCCCGGGACTACCTACGAGCAGTACTTC
TRBJ2-3,-,15,TRBV19,TRBD2,CASSELAGDADTQYF,TGTGCCAGTAGTGAACTAGCGGGAGACGCAGATACGCAGTATTTT
TRBJ2-1,-,16,TRBV9,TRBD1,CASSPGTGTGDNEQFF,TGTGCCAGCAGCCCGGGGACAGGGACAGGGGACAATGAGCAGTTCTTC
TRBJ2-2,-,15,TRBV9,TRBD2,CASSVGLASTGELFF,TGTGCCAGCAGCGTAGGACTAGCGAGCACCGGGGAGCTGTTTTTT